The clone carrying this T cell receptor beta chain appeared once. The antigen remains unidentified. This CDR3 has 14 amino acids. The V gene's germline CDR1 is LNHDA and CDR2 SQIVND (reference sequence). The junction had 4 bases not matched to a gene; V was cut back by 6 bases and J by 4 bases. The table came from immunoSEQ multiplex PCR; TCRdb's copy has only in-frame clones and leaves some out. Of approximately 160,000 clones listed, around 90% are singletons. The data belong to a study of cytomegalovirus exposure and HLA in healthy donors. Findings and limits, study-wide: According to a subsequent analysis, TCR clusters from the first cohort were inclined to appear together in the roughly 110 validation repertoires.

Material for sequencing was PBMCs. The TCR was taken from a woman under 30 in good health and CMV-seropositive. J is TRBJ1-5 and V is TRBV19, with TRBD1 matching over 9 bases. The CDR3 nucleotides are TGTGCCAGTAGCCGGGACAGGGCTAATCAGCCCCAGCATTTT. Amino acid sequence: CASSRDRANQPQHF.